This T cell receptor (beta chain) was identified during a study of chemoradiotherapy in HPV16-positive cancers (dated by TCRdb to 2021 to 2024). Broadly, across the study: Candidate HPV-specific T-cell clones and common TCR motifs were defined by functional T-cell assays performed on cells from a couple of HPV16-positive patients. The study asked whether T-cell immunity against the HPV oncoproteins E6 and E7 changes during chemoradiotherapy and whether it affects survival. The candidate HPV-specific TCRs and motifs were then tracked in TCR repertoires from around 86 patients with HPV-related cancers.

The CDR3 measures 11 amino acids from cysteine to phenylalanine. Only the CDR3 part of the read is kept: 33 bases, read in frame from the first base. The V end loses 4 bases and the J end loses 2 bases, and a stretch of 4 bases separates them. Per the germline V gene, SQVTM is the CDR1 and ANQGSEA is the CDR2. Because repertoires were sampled repeatedly during chemoradiotherapy, clonal expansion in the tumor microenvironment could be followed. This clone was observed once. Its antigen has not been determined. The sample holds no much larger clone one base away, and base qualities are not on file. The investigation overall reported the following: The survival association was reported for HPV16-positive patients, and the functional definition of HPV-specific T cells was derived from only two HPV16-positive patients. In HPV16-positive patients, expansion of HPV-responsive T cells during chemoradiotherapy was associated with improved recurrence-free survival. Expansion of candidate HPV-specific clones and E7-related TCR motifs was observed in the tumor microenvironment during treatment, whereas no such expansion was observed for non-HPV-specific T cells.

Preparation of the library involved the immunoSEQ multiplex PCR assay. Held by TCRdb, this immuneACCESS table contains in-frame sequences only and omits some clones. Under half of the omission traces to an unresolved V gene where checked; the cause of the rest is unknown. The sample table records about 13,000 clones; about 85% of these occur just once. 5% to 7% of the sample goes to the ten largest clones. The material sequenced was blood, taken from a patient who underwent chemoradiotherapy. This sequence originates from a human donor with HPV-associated anogenital cancer. The chain is assembled from TRBV29-1 and TRBJ2-3; the D gene remains uncertain. The sequence in DNA is TGCAGCGTTGGGGACACAGATACGCAGTATTTT. Translated, it reads CSVGDTDTQYF.